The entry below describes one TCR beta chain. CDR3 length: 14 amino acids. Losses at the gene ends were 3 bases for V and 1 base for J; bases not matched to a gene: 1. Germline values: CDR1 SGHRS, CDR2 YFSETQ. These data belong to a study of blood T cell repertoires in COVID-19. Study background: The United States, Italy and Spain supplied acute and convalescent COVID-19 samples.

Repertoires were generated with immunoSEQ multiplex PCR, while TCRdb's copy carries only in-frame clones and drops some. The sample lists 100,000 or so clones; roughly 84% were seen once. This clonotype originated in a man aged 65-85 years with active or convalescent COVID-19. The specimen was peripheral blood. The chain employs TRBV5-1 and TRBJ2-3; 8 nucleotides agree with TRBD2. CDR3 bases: TGCGCCAGCAGCTCAGCGGGGGGCACAGATACGCAGTATTTT. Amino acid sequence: CASSSAGGTDTQYF. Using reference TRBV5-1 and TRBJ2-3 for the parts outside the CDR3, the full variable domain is KAGVTQTPRYLIKTRGQQVTLSCSPISGHRSVSWYQQTPGQGLQFLFEYFSETQRNKGNFPGRFSGRQFSNSRSEMNVSTLELGDSALYLCASSSAGGTDTQYFGPGTRLTVL.